This T cell receptor (beta chain) emerged from a study of CD8 T cells in ankylosing spondylitis (dated by TCRdb to about 2017). Notes on the research overall: To find TCR variants linked to disease, the study profiled T cell receptor beta repertoires in ankylosing spondylitis patients and healthy donors. The whole study cohort included 95 to 130 healthy donors and 20 to 30 ankylosing spondylitis patients. Peripheral blood was sampled, and synovial fluid was also collected from ankylosing spondylitis patients. Overall study results and their limits: Some motif variants were previously reported in synovial fluid and blood of reactive arthritis patients, suggesting common disease-initiation mechanisms. The disease-linked clones were reported to be significantly enriched in matched synovial fluid samples from ankylosing spondylitis patients. A TCR beta motif made up of about eight highly homologous amino acid variants appeared to be characteristic of blood from ankylosing spondylitis patients. The disease-linked clones had a CD8+ phenotype and were found at relatively low frequencies in peripheral blood.

Sequencer: Illumina HiSeq 2500. TCR beta libraries were prepared by quantitative 5'-RACE with molecular barcodes. The authors' analysis ran thus. A new computational method based on a probabilistic model of VDJ rearrangement was used to identify disease-linked TCR variants. TCRdb reran the public reads through fastp at Q25 and MiXCR, keeping productive beta chains. Entries are consolidated by CDR3 protein sequence, retaining the most common genes and DNA. The V and J calls, along with clone size, are taken from TCRdb and not from the paper's own processing. This sample is represented by roughly 100,000 distinct CDR3 sequences; 24% of them were singletons. The biggest ten clones account for approximately 13% of the sample. About this clonotype: Its antigen has not been determined. Base qualities were left out, and no much larger clone turns up one base away.

Synovial fluid samples and blood samples obtained from the same ankylosing spondylitis patients were matched. A distance of 9 bases separates the germline ends of V and J, which lose 4 bases and 2 bases respectively. CDR3 length: 13 amino acids, cysteine to phenylalanine. The entry retains the CDR3 DNA only, 39 bases that are in frame from base 1. The germline V gene provides CDR1 SGHRS and CDR2 YFSETQ. The TCR originated in a male donor with ankylosing spondylitis. The sample was synovial fluid, either unsorted or a sorted T cell fraction (not recorded which). The V gene is TRBV5-1 and the J gene is TRBJ2-5; TRBD1 is a weak D gene call, 6 bases matching. This receptor carries the CDR3 CASSGQFQETQYF. The DNA sequence is as follows: TGCGCCAGCAGCGGACAGTTTCAAGAGACCCAGTACTTC. The full variable domain, with segments outside the CDR3 supplied by the reference TRBV5-1 and TRBJ2-5 proteins, appears as KAGVTQTPRYLIKTRGQQVTLSCSPISGHRSVSWYQQTPGQGLQFLFEYFSETQRNKGNFPGRFSGRQFSNSRSEMNVSTLELGDSALYLCASSGQFQETQYFGPGTRLLVL.